These T cell receptor beta chains were read from a single sample in a study of T cell responses to AZD1222 COVID-19 vaccine. Some clones are missing from TCRdb's copy, which holds only in-frame ones; the method was immunoSEQ multiplex PCR. The sample shows over 130,000 clones, 92% of them seen only once. Sequenced material: peripheral blood, taken 28 days after the second AZD1222 dose. The receptors derive from an adult who received the AZD1222 COVID-19 vaccine. The CDR3 runs from the conserved cysteine through the conserved F or W.

v_call	cdr3_aa
TRBV10-1	CASSEGDTDTQYF
TRBV27	CASSFTGAWTEAFF
TRBV11-2	CASSLLWANPNTEAFF
TRBV19	CASTTTDRGEQYF
TRBV7-2	CASTPWEGADNEQFF
TRBV5-4	CASSLDPQGSGNTIYF
TRBV6-5	CASSISRGSSYEQYF
TRBV10-3	CAISEDSDQPQHF
TRBV24-1	CATSEVGENEQFF
TRBV30	CAWSGLLRDGYTF
TRBV6-5	CASSYSGLATDTQYF
TRBV12-5	CASGSLTEGRYNEQFF
TRBV12-3/TRBV12-4	CASTYNEQFF
TRBV9	CASSAQGLAGYNEQFF
TRBV19	CASSPRQGYQPQHF
TRBV19	CASTQYGHANTGELFF
TRBV6-2/TRBV6-3	CASSYPLRGPQF
TRBV6-5	CASSQGDYGYTF
TRBV7-2	CASSLGGQGREKLFF
TRBV14	CASSALGGSVGQYF
TRBV7-2	CASSLRAVAFF
TRBV6-2/TRBV6-3	CASSYPSREVRGSEDEQFF
TRBV10-3	CATTEPVSYEQYF
TRBV12-3/TRBV12-4	CASSTHWYGYTF
TRBV24-1	CATSDPRQGMVYGYTF
TRBV7-8	CASSLGRADTQYF
TRBV9	CASEETSGRDTDTQYF
TRBV4-2	CASSLSGQSTDTQYF
TRBV19	CASMRTPPDGEQYF
TRBV11-2	CASSSPGRNTEAFF
TRBV27	CASRALVREIADTQYF
TRBV6-6	CASSYSSEAFF
TRBV5-1	CASSHGTGGRIIQYF
TRBV3-1/TRBV3-2	CASSHRQGGTGELFF
TRBV10-3	CAISGSDQTGANVLTF
TRBV24-1	CATSDGGRSGVYNEQFF
TRBV19	CASSIVLAGGYNEQFF
TRBV24-1	CATSDHSYGYTF
TRBV27	CASSLFPVLGPADTQYF
TRBV3-1/TRBV3-2	CASSQSSFISYEQYF
TRBV2	CASRGTAYTGELFF
TRBV3-1/TRBV3-2	CASSHLDEQYF